This T cell receptor beta chain was sequenced in a study of vaccination and CD4 T cells after COVID-19. Study-wide results and caveats: Spike mono-reactivity marked 304 of 307 vaccine-specific clones in convalescent patients. Post-vaccination reactive clonotypes (median around 40) did not differ significantly from post-infection (more than 20).

Treatment specified: approximately 9-day PBMC culture with coronavirus spike peptide pools or control peptides (ViraFEST assay). TCR sequencing followed the expansion of antigen-specific T cells with peptide pools in ViraFEST. Sequencing of cultured CD4+ T cell DNA used the Oncomine TCR Beta short-read assay. The genomic DNA was obtained from cultured CD4+ T cells by extraction with the QIAamp micro DNA kit. MiXCR, run by TCRdb on the PCR reads, gives a single entry per CDR3 protein. The sample has approximately 12,000 distinct CDR3 sequences, around two fifths seen once; the top ten hold 23%. For this clonotype: As yet, its antigen is unknown.

Trimming took 0 bases from V and 1 from J, leaving 5 bases between them. Per the germline V gene, CDR1 is SGHKS and CDR2 is YYEKEE (reference sequence). This CDR3 contains 15 residues. The clonotype was recovered from a human donor with COVID-19. This chain joins TRBV5-5 and TRBJ1-6, with D hard to call. The sequencing input was cultured CD4+ T cells from blood. The CDR3 DNA is TGTGCCAGCAGCTTGGTGGGGTCCTATAATTCACCCCTCCACTTT. Its protein is CASSLVGSYNSPLHF.